Listed below are T cell receptor beta chains from one sample, sequenced in a study of beta chain features in type 1 diabetes. The assay was immunoSEQ multiplex PCR, and TCRdb's table has in-frame clones only and misses some. In the table there are about 280,000 clones, approximately 16% of which are singletons. Sample: naive CD4+ T cells from blood. These receptors all stem from a man between 18 and 35 years old with type 1 diabetes. CDR3s include the opening cysteine and the closing phenylalanine or tryptophan. A D gene is named only where the DNA matches it firmly. Size is stated for part of the rows, as once, few or many counts, or as a class when the clone is expanded.

TRBD2,TRBV29-1,TRBJ2-7,.,TGCAGCGCTAGCGGGAGTTCCTACGAGCAGTACTTC,CSASGSSYEQYF
.,TRBV5-8,TRBJ2-7,.,TGTGCCAGCAGTAGAACAGCCTACGAGCAGTACTTC,CASSRTAYEQYF
TRBD2,TRBV4-2,TRBJ2-2,few,TGTGCCAGCAGCCAAGATTTCGGACTAGCGCCCGGGGAGCTGTTTTTT,CASSQDFGLAPGELFF
TRBD2,TRBV27,TRBJ2-7,.,TGTGCCAGCAGTTTACTAGCGGGGGCGCGGGACGAGCAGTACTTC,CASSLLAGARDEQYF
.,TRBV30,TRBJ2-3,few,TGTGCCTGGAGTGTACAGGGCGGACATGGGGATACGCAGTATTTT,CAWSVQGGHGDTQYF
.,TRBV28,TRBJ2-7,few,TGTGCCAGCAGGAGCAGGGTTTTATACGAGCAGTACTTC,CASRSRVLYEQYF
TRBD2,TRBV19,TRBJ2-1,.,TGTGCCAGTAGTATAGAGGGACTAGCGGGGGGGCCACACAATGAGCAGTTCTTC,CASSIEGLAGGPHNEQFF
.,TRBV28,TRBJ1-2,few,TGTGCCAGCAGTATAACAGGCCTCTATGGCTACACCTTC,CASSITGLYGYTF
TRBD1,TRBV5-8,TRBJ2-7,few,TGTGCCAGCAGCTCCGGGACAGGGGGCTACTACGAGCAGTACTTC,CASSSGTGGYYEQYF
.,TRBV23-1,TRBJ1-1,.,TGCGCCAGCAGTCAATGCGGTCTTGGTGACAGTATGAACACTGAAGCTTTCTTT,CASSQCGLGDSMNTEAFF
TRBD2,TRBV27,TRBJ2-1,few,TGTGCCAGCAGTTTACTAGCGGGATCCATCTACAATGAGCAGTTCTTC,CASSLLAGSIYNEQFF
TRBD2,TRBV7-2,TRBJ2-3,few,TGTGCCAGCAGCTTTATGGGTGGCGGGGGGTCTAGCACAGATACGCAGTATTTT,CASSFMGGGGSSTDTQYF
.,TRBV4-3,TRBJ1-2,few,TGCGCCAGCAGCCAAGAAGGACGGGGCTATGGCTACACCTTC,CASSQEGRGYGYTF
.,TRBV11-2,TRBJ2-1,.,TGTGCCAGCAGCACCGCTAGCCCTCTCTCGGGCTCCTACAATGAGCAGTTCTTC,CASSTASPLSGSYNEQFF
.,TRBV4-2,TRBJ2-1,.,TGTGCCAGCAGCCAAGGCTCGAGCGGAAACAATGAGCAGTTCTTC,CASSQGSSGNNEQFF
.,TRBV30,TRBJ2-3,.,TGTGCCTGGAGTGGCAGGGGAGTGATTAAGGATACGCAGTATTTT,CAWSGRGVIKDTQYF
.,TRBV28,TRBJ1-2,.,TGTGCCAGCTCTCGTACGGCTAACTATGGCTACACCTTC,CASSRTANYGYTF
TRBD2,TRBV4-1,TRBJ2-2,.,TGCGCCAGCAGCCTTGGACTAGCGGGAGTTACCGGGGAGCTGTTTTTT,CASSLGLAGVTGELFF
.,TRBV28,TRBJ2-7,few,TGTGCCAGCAGTTTGGGCGACGAGCAGTACTTC,CASSLGDEQYF
TRBD1,TRBV5-1,TRBJ1-5,.,TGCGCCAGCAGCTTGGGTCCGGACAGGCGGAATCAGCCCCAGCATTTT,CASSLGPDRRNQPQHF
.,TRBV25-1,TRBJ1-3,.,TGTGCCAGCATAGGGAGCTCTGGAAACACCATATATTTT,CASIGSSGNTIYF
TRBD2,TRBV5-1,TRBJ2-5,.,TGCGCCAGCAGCTTGGACTTGAGCGGGAGCGGTTTGGAGACCCAGTACTTC,CASSLDLSGSGLETQYF
.,TRBV6-5,TRBJ1-4,few,TGTGCCAGCAGCCGATCTCAGGGGTACAATGAAAAACTGTTTTTT,CASSRSQGYNEKLFF
TRBD1,TRBV5-1,TRBJ1-1,.,TGCGCCAGCAGCCTAGACAGGGCCCCTTTGAACACTGAAGCTTTCTTT,CASSLDRAPLNTEAFF
TRBD2,TRBV5-4,TRBJ2-7,.,TGTGCCAGCAGCTTGGTTGGCGGGAGGAAGCAGTACTTC,CASSLVGGRKQYF
.,TRBV28,TRBJ1-1,.,TGTGCCACCCAAATCGACAGACGGATTGAAGCTTTCTTT,CATQIDRRIEAFF
TRBD2,TRBV29-1,TRBJ2-3,few,TGCAGCGTTGTAGGGGCTAGCGGGGGTACAGATACGCAGTATTTT,CSVVGASGGTDTQYF
TRBD2,TRBV7-2,TRBJ2-1,.,TGTGCCAGCAGCTATCGACTAGCGGGGTACTACAATGAGCAGTTCTTC,CASSYRLAGYYNEQFF
.,TRBV28,TRBJ2-7,.,TGTGCCAGCAGTTTAGCAGGAAAGGACTACGAGCAGTACTTC,CASSLAGKDYEQYF
TRBD2,TRBV5-4,TRBJ2-7,few,TGTGCCAGCAGCCAGGGACTAGCGGGGAGCTCCTACGAGCAGTACTTC,CASSQGLAGSSYEQYF
.,TRBV27,TRBJ2-1,.,TGTGCCAGCAGTCCCCTCCGTGTAACCTACAATGAGCAGTTCTTC,CASSPLRVTYNEQFF
TRBD1,TRBV29-1,TRBJ2-5,.,TGCAGCGTGGGGGACAGGGTAGGAGAGACCCAGTACTTC,CSVGDRVGETQYF
.,TRBV7-2,TRBJ2-5,.,TGTGCCAGCAGCTTAGCGCAGATCCAAGAGACCCAGTACTTC,CASSLAQIQETQYF
TRBD2,TRBV7-8,TRBJ2-1,few,TGTGCCAGCAGCTTAGCCCCGGGACTAGCGGTTATGGAGCAGTTCTTC,CASSLAPGLAVMEQFF
.,TRBV18,TRBJ2-7,few,TGTGCCAGCTCACTTACAGAATACGAGCAGTACTTC,CASSLTEYEQYF
.,TRBV2,TRBJ1-1,.,TGTGCCGGGAGGGGGGGCCCAAACACTGAAGCTTTCTTT,CAGRGGPNTEAFF
.,TRBV27,TRBJ2-5,once,TGTGCCAGCACAAGGTTTTATCGGGGTCGGGTCGGAGAGACCCAGTACTTC,CASTRFYRGRVGETQYF
.,TRBV29-1,TRBJ1-2,few,TGCAGCGTTGACCAGCGGCCTGGGCCTTCCTTC,CSVDQRPGPSF
.,TRBV28,TRBJ2-7,.,TGTGCCAGCGGGTCGGGTTCCTACGAGCAGTACTTC,CASGSGSYEQYF
.,TRBV28,TRBJ1-3,.,TGTGCCAGCAGCTCCCCCAGGGGTGTCTCTGGAAACACCATATATTTT,CASSSPRGVSGNTIYF
TRBD1,TRBV18,TRBJ2-7,few,TGTGCCAGCTCACTGGGACAGGGTCCCTACGAGCAGTACTTC,CASSLGQGPYEQYF
TRBD1,TRBV2,TRBJ1-5,few,TGTGCCAGCAGGGGACAGGGGAATCAGCCCCAGCATTTT,CASRGQGNQPQHF